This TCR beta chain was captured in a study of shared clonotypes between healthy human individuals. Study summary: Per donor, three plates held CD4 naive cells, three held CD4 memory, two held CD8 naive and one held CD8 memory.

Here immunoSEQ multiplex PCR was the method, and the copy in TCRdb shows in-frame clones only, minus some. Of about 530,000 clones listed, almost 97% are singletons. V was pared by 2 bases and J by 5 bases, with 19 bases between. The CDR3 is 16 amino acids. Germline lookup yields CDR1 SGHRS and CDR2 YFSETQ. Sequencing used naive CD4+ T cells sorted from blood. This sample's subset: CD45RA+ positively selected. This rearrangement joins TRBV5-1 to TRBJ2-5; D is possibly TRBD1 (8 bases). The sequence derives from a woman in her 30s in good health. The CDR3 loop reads CASSFGPSGDRETQYF. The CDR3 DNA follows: TGCGCCAGCAGCTTCGGACCGAGCGGGGACAGGGAGACCCAGTACTTC.